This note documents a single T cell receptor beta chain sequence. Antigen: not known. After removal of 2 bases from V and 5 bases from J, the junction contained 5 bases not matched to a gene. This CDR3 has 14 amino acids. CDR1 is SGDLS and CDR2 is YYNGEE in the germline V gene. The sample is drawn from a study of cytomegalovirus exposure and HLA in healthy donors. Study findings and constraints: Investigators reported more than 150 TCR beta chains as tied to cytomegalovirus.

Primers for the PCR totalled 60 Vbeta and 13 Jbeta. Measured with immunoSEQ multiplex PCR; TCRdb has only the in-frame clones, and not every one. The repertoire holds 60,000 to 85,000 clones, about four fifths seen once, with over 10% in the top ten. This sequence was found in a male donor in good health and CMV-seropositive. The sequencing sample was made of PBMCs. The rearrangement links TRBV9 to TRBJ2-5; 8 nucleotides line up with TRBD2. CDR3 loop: CASSVSAGDETQYF. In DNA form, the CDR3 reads TGTGCCAGCAGCGTTTCAGCGGGAGACGAGACCCAGTACTTC. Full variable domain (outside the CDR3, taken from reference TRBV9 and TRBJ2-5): DSGVTQTPKHLITATGQRVTLRCSPRSGDLSVYWYQQSLDQGLQFLIQYYNGEERAKGNILERFSAQQFPDLHSELNLSSLELGDSALYFCASSVSAGDETQYFGPGTRLLVL.